The following is a T cell receptor beta chain sequence with its context. This sample was taken from a study of CD8+CD57+ T cells in acquired aplastic anemia. Study-wide background: When averaged, DNA from sorted CD4+ and CD8+ cells came to about 2.9 ug.

CD8+CD57+ cell expansion, shown by flow cytometry, had occurred in the patients selected for sequencing. The study sampled blood from patients who had received no therapy. It was genomic DNA that served as the template for profiling TCR beta VDJ and CDR3. TCRdb independently ran MiXCR on the reads; one entry per CDR3 protein. This table has around 430,000 distinct CDR3 sequences, around 30% appearing once. The receptor's source is a human donor with aplastic anemia. Sequenced: sorted CD4+, CD8+, or CD8+CD57+ T cells (not recorded which) from PBMCs.

The DNA of the CDR3 is TGTGCCATCAGGGGACTCCCCAATGAAAAACTGTTTTTT. Its protein product is CAIRGLPNEKLFF. J is TRBJ1-4 and V is TRBV10-3, with D possibly matching TRBD1 (5 bases). Germline V gene lookup returns CDR1 ENHRY and CDR2 SYGVKD. V dropped 6 bases and J dropped 5 bases, with 10 bases sitting between them. CDR3 length: 13 amino acids.